One sample yielded the 23 T cell receptor beta chains listed below, sequenced in a study of spatial heterogeneity in lung cancer. TCRdb fed the 5' RACE reads into MiXCR, producing one record per CDR3 protein. This table has about 120,000 distinct CDR3 sequences, 10% to 15% appearing once. Time point here: blood at routine non-recurrence follow-up after resection. Unsorted samples of tumor, nontumor lung or frozen PBMC had their whole RNA sequenced. The material sequenced was PBMCs, taken at follow-up. The receptors here all came from a male donor with early-stage non-small cell lung cancer.

This clonotype was observed many times. Given the absence of the conserved phenylalanine or tryptophan at the CDR3 end, a read error is likely. No DNA is shown, since the ends of the CDR3 on it are uncertain; the CDR3 is the one TCRdb lists. The J gene is TRBJ2-7, the V gene TRBV10-3; the tabulated D call, TRBD1, remains unverified against the DNA. Germline CDR1 ENHRY, CDR2 SYGVKD. Ends included, the CDR3 has 12 residues. The CDR3: CAISHDRRSLQL.

There are a few counts of this clonotype. The chain recombines TRBV30 with TRBJ2-7; D is unclear. Germline lookup yields CDR1 GTSNPN and CDR2 SVGIG (reference sequence). The CDR3 contains 15 residues. V was shortened by 2 bases and J by 6 bases, with 20 bases between the two germline ends. Written as DNA, the CDR3 is TGTGCCTGGAGTTCCTCGCGGACGGGCCCCGGCGAGCAGTACTTC. This gives the protein CAWSSSRTGPGEQYF.

This clonotype has a handful of counts. The chain links TRBV7-2 to TRBJ2-5, with a tentative D call TRBD1 (6 bases). Trimming removed 5 bases at V and 4 bases at J, with 17 bases between. CDR1 is SGHTA and CDR2 is FQGNSA in the germline V gene. CDR3 length: 15 amino acids. CDR3 DNA sequence: TGTGCCAGCAGCGAGGGACACCTCCTGGGAGAGACCCAGTACTTC. Amino acids: CASSEGHLLGETQYF.

This clonotype has a handful of counts. This rearrangement joins TRBV11-3 to TRBJ1-1; tentative D call: TRBD1 (6 bases). CDR1 and CDR2 from the germline V gene are SGHNT and YENEEA. V lost 1 base, J lost 8 bases, and 17 bases lay in between. This CDR3 region has 15 residues. CDR3 protein: CASSLVKGGSGEAFF. CDR3 DNA: TGTGCCAGCAGCTTAGTTAAAGGGGGATCGGGCGAAGCTTTCTTT.

This clonotype was seen a few times. This rearrangement joins TRBV13 to TRBJ2-3; TRBD2 agrees at 12 bases. Germline V CDR1 and CDR2: PRHDT, FYEKMQ (reference sequence). V shed 1 base, J shed 5 bases, and the junction held 10 bases outside the gene matches. This CDR3 has 18 residues. The CDR3 sequence: CASSLEGLAGHGRDTQYF. CDR3 nucleotide sequence: TGTGCCAGCAGCTTAGAGGGACTAGCGGGTCATGGCAGAGATACGCAGTATTTT. The variable domain in full, completed from reference TRBV13 and TRBJ2-3, reads AAGVIQSPRHLIKEKRETATLKCYPIPRHDTVYWYQQGPGQDPQFLISFYEKMQSDKGSIPDRFSAQQFSDYHSELNMSSLELGDSALYFCASSLEGLAGHGRDTQYFGPGTRLTVL.

This clonotype was found many times. The CDR3 loop is CATSDYTSGDYNEQFF. Here the CDR3 DNA reads TGTGCCACCAGTGATTACACTAGCGGGGACTACAATGAGCAGTTCTTC. This chain links TRBV24-1 with TRBJ2-1, with TRBD2 matching over 10 bases. This CDR3 has 16 residues. Germline CDR1 and CDR2: KGHDR and SFDVKD. Trimming cost V 2 bases and J 3 bases; bases outside gene matches: 3.

Only a few counts were recorded for this clonotype. The CDR3 nucleotides are TGTGCCAGCAGCTGGACTCCAGGGGAAAGGACTGAAGCTTTCTTT. As protein: CASSWTPGERTEAFF. The chain has TRBV5-5 and TRBJ1-1, with D perhaps matching TRBD1 (6 bases). V was pared by 3 bases and J by 5 bases, with 17 bases between. Germline loops: CDR1 SGHKS, CDR2 YYEKEE (reference sequence). The CDR3 totals 15 residues.

This chain uses TRBV5-1 with TRBJ1-4; TRBD1 matches at 9 bases. Per germline, CDR1 SGHRS and CDR2 YFSETQ. The CDR3 length is 15 residues. Trimming removed 4 bases from V and 5 bases from J; junction bases left unmatched: 6. The CDR3 region has the DNA TGCGCCAGCAGCACATCCGGGACAGGGAATGAAAAACTGTTTTTT. The encoded protein is CASSTSGTGNEKLFF. Drawing the rest from reference TRBV5-1 and TRBJ1-4, the complete variable domain is KAGVTQTPRYLIKTRGQQVTLSCSPISGHRSVSWYQQTPGQGLQFLFEYFSETQRNKGNFPGRFSGRQFSNSRSEMNVSTLELGDSALYLCASSTSGTGNEKLFFGSGTQLSVL.

There are a few counts of this clonotype. V and J are TRBV19 and TRBJ2-1; D remains ambiguous. The CDR3 totals 16 residues. Germline CDR1 reads LNHDA; CDR2 reads SQIVND (reference sequence). Between the trimmed V and J ends, which lost 6 bases and 2 bases, there was a span of 17 bases. The CDR3: CASSTDVGGPYNEQFF. The CDR3 bases are TGTGCCAGTAGCACAGACGTAGGTGGACCCTACAATGAGCAGTTCTTC.

J is TRBJ2-1 and V is TRBV6-2 or TRBV6-3, with 8 bases that match TRBD2. Looked up from germline, CDR1 is MNHEY and CDR2 is SVGEGT. This CDR3 has 16 residues. J was trimmed by 5 bases and V by 0 bases; bases with no gene match: 6. The CDR3 reads CASSYSGIAGNNEQFF. CDR3 sequence (DNA): TGTGCCAGCAGTTACTCGGGCATAGCGGGAAACAATGAGCAGTTCTTC.

This clonotype has at least ten counts. The chain employs TRBV5-5 and TRBJ2-7, with D tentatively TRBD2 (5 bases). The germline CDR1 and CDR2 sequences are SGHKS and YYEKEE (reference sequence). The CDR3 length is 15 residues. V lost 1 base, J lost 2 bases, and 13 bases lay in between. CDR3 sequence: CASSLLAGRAYEQYF. The CDR3 DNA is TGTGCCAGCAGCTTGCTGGCGGGCAGAGCCTACGAGCAGTACTTC.

This clonotype was observed a handful of times. This chain connects TRBV9 to TRBJ2-6, with D hard to call. The germline gives CDR1 SGDLS, CDR2 YYNGEE. The CDR3 is 17 amino acids. V dropped 0 bases and J dropped 0 bases, with 10 bases sitting between them. The CDR3 DNA follows: TGTGCCAGCAGCGTAGGTGCAAATCCCTCTGGGGCCAACGTCCTGACTTTC. It codes for CASSVGANPSGANVLTF.

Remarks on this clonotype: A read error is possible here, since a much larger clone lies one base away. The V call is TRBV29-1, the J call TRBJ2-5; D is undetermined. The CDR3 runs to 11 residues. The ends were cut back, 7 bases at V and 5 bases at J, with 11 bases in the middle. Germline V CDR1 and CDR2: SQVTM, ANQGSEA. In DNA, the CDR3 is TGCAGCGCATTTTGGGTTGAGACCCAGTACTTC. It is translated as CSAFWVETQYF.

The gene calls are TRBV18 and TRBJ2-7; 7 positions agree with TRBD1. The germline V gene has CDR1 KGHSH and CDR2 LQKENI. Unmatched junction bases numbered 12, after V lost 6 bases and J lost 7 bases. The CDR3 is made up of 14 amino acids. CDR3 loop: CASSPRDRRWEQYF. In nucleotides, the CDR3 is TGTGCCAGCTCCCCAAGGGACAGACGCTGGGAGCAGTACTTC.

This clonotype was counted ten times or more. V usage is TRBV29-1 and J usage is TRBJ2-7; the D is unclear. Germline CDR1 reads SQVTM; CDR2 reads ANQGSEA. CDR3 length equals 11 residues. With 0 bases removed from V and 4 bases from J, the gap between germline ends came to 4 bases. CDR3 sequence: CSVEEEYEQYF. The CDR3 bases are TGCAGCGTTGAAGAGGAGTACGAGCAGTACTTC.

The chain combines TRBV28 with TRBJ2-7; D is unclear. V was trimmed by 4 bases and J by 6 bases, leaving 10 bases between them. This CDR3 is built from 12 residues. Germline V CDR1 and CDR2: MDHEN, SYDVKM. The CDR3 nucleotides are TGTGCCAGCAGTTCCACTGCTGTCGAGCAGTACTTC. It specifies CASSSTAVEQYF.

This clonotype showed up just a few times. The J gene is TRBJ2-3, the V gene TRBV10-3; TRBD1 aligns across 8 bases. V lost 2 bases and J lost 12; bases outside the gene matches: 4. Germline CDR1 ENHRY, CDR2 SYGVKD. The CDR3 has 12 amino acids. The CDR3 protein is CAISEIGQGQYF. The CDR3 coding sequence is TGTGCCATCAGTGAGATTGGACAGGGCCAGTATTTT.

The chain links TRBV20-1 to TRBJ2-2, with D maybe TRBD2 (5 bases). V was trimmed by 6 bases and J by 5 bases, leaving 16 bases between them. Germline lookup yields CDR1 DFQATT and CDR2 SNEGSKA (reference sequence). This CDR3 is 14 amino acids long. Here the CDR3 DNA reads TGCAGTGCACCGGGAAACTCGGTGACCGGGGAGCTGTTTTTT. Amino acids: CSAPGNSVTGELFF.

A few counts support this clonotype. This chain connects TRBV5-1 to TRBJ2-1; maybe TRBD1 (6 bases). The CDR3 loop spans 14 amino acids. V lost 4 bases to trimming and J lost 7 bases, with 15 bases between them. Germline values: CDR1 SGHRS, CDR2 YFSETQ. CDR3 protein: CASSEDSPPNEQFF. CDR3 DNA sequence: TGCGCCAGCAGCGAGGACAGCCCCCCTAATGAGCAGTTCTTC.

This clonotype was seen repeatedly, ten times or more. This rearrangement joins TRBV9 to TRBJ2-7; D is perhaps TRBD1 (6 bases). V was shortened by 0 bases and J by 3 bases, with 13 bases between the two germline ends. The CDR3 spans 15 residues. Looked up from germline, CDR1 is SGDLS and CDR2 is YYNGEE. The CDR3 DNA sequence: TGTGCCAGCAGCGTAGCACCGGACAGTTTCTACGAGCAGTACTTC. Translation gives CASSVAPDSFYEQYF. The full variable domain, with the rest looked up from reference TRBV9 and TRBJ2-7, is DSGVTQTPKHLITATGQRVTLRCSPRSGDLSVYWYQQSLDQGLQFLIQYYNGEERAKGNILERFSAQQFPDLHSELNLSSLELGDSALYFCASSVAPDSFYEQYFGPGTRLTVT.

V is TRBV30 and J is TRBJ1-1, with D perhaps matching TRBD1 (5 bases). Per the germline V gene, CDR1 is GTSNPN and CDR2 is SVGIG (reference sequence). The CDR3 is 16 amino acids. V was clipped by 2 bases and J by 1 base, with 17 bases between them. CDR3 sequence (DNA): TGTGCCTGGAGTCGGCAGGGCGGAGTGAGGAACACTGAAGCTTTCTTT. This sequence encodes CAWSRQGGVRNTEAFF.

The V and J genes are TRBV5-1 and TRBJ1-6; TRBD1 matches at 8 bases. Germline CDR1 SGHRS, CDR2 YFSETQ. This CDR3 is 14 amino acids long. Trimming took 2 bases from V and 7 from J; bases not matched to a gene: 2. The CDR3: CASSFGQGNSPLHF. Written as DNA, the CDR3 is TGCGCCAGCAGCTTCGGACAGGGAAATTCACCCCTCCACTTT.

V and J are TRBV6-4 and TRBJ2-3, with 11 bases lining up with TRBD2. The J segment lost 2 bases and the V segment lost 4 bases, leaving 2 bases of the junction unmatched. This CDR3 has 15 amino acids. CDR1 is MRHNA, CDR2 SNTAGT, per germline. DNA for the CDR3: TGTGCCAGCAGTGGACTAGCGGGGACCACAGATACGCAGTATTTT. Its translation is CASSGLAGTTDTQYF.